Listed below are T cell receptor beta chains from one sample, sequenced in a study of beta chain features in type 1 diabetes. Data came from immunoSEQ multiplex PCR; TCRdb stores just in-frame clones and leaves some out. The table records over 200,000 clones, 9.5% to 13% of them present only once. Sequenced material: naive CD4+ T cells from blood. The origin of the receptors is a young man with type 1 diabetes. Each CDR3 is given with its conserved first and last residue. A D gene is named only where the DNA matches it firmly.

TRBV9	TRBD1	CASSNGQGEYSPLHF
TRBV28	TRBD2	CASSGGASGGATYEQYF
TRBV14	.	CASSQGQYNEQFF
TRBV5-1	.	CASSLEGWNTEAFF
TRBV7-8	.	CASSPAYEQYF
TRBV6-7	.	CASSYPERYKKTQYF
TRBV4-3	.	CASSQDLTLNQPQHF
TRBV5-1	.	CASSRTATYEQYF
TRBV15	.	CATSVSSGTQEAFF
TRBV5-4	.	CASSLVASQYNEQFF
TRBV6-1	TRBD2	CASSQVPGGPYEQFF
TRBV5-1	TRBD2	CASSRRGGAETQYF
TRBV6-5	.	CASSYSGRGREQYF
TRBV9	.	CASSVEQSYGYTF
TRBV4-3	.	CASSQTWPSGELFF
TRBV18	.	CASSPQDNKGGTEAFF
TRBV7-9	.	CASSLARSTDTGELFF
TRBV20-1	.	CSAGDFKTQYF
TRBV7-8	TRBD1	CASSSRAGTGLGEQYF
TRBV6-5	.	CASSYWGESNTEAFF
TRBV7-2	TRBD1	CASSPRQGLSYEQYF
TRBV28	.	CASRDLGRSNQPQHF
TRBV7-9	TRBD2	CASSSLLAGKETQYF
TRBV11-2	.	CASSFGGYEGYTF
TRBV7-9	.	CASSFTGNGELFF
TRBV7-9	.	CASSLQGLASETQYF
TRBV9	.	CASSVASGTDTQYF
TRBV7-2	.	CASSLRYYEQYF
TRBV9	.	CASSVATSGETQYF
TRBV6-5	.	CASSRTVGSPLHF
TRBV6-5	TRBD1	CASSSPGGYTEAFF
TRBV6-6	.	CASSWEGGAIIGGYTF
TRBV18	TRBD1	CASSPGQKKLFF
TRBV7-8	.	CASMRTGSSYNEQFF
TRBV19	TRBD1	CASSPGTDEKLFF
TRBV12-5	TRBD1	CASGLRGQGKVHEQYF
TRBV5-5	TRBD1	CASSIQGRNTEAFF
TRBV29-1	.	CSVEDFRADTQYF
TRBV9	.	CASSQSTDTQYF
TRBV7-2	.	CASSLGVGRISPQHF
TRBV4-3	.	CASSQVDRGETQYF